The 27 T cell receptor beta chains reported below all come from one sample, sequenced in a study of T-cell reconstitution after alpha-beta-depleted transplantation in children. Preparation of the TCRbeta library involved a method that used unique molecular identifiers. Via MiXCR, TCRdb re-called the PCR reads, giving one row per CDR3 protein. The table has approximately 350,000 distinct CDR3 sequences, about an eighth seen once. This material consisted of PBMCs, taken from the stem cell graft. These receptor sequences come from a human donor who donated a stem cell graft to a child with Fanconi anemia.

CDR3 loop: CASNQGDIQRLHTF. CDR3 coding DNA: TGTGCCAGTAACCAGGGGGACATACAGCGATTACACACCTTC. V gene TRBV19 combines with J gene TRBJ1-2; 7 nucleotides align to TRBD1. From germline, CDR1 is LNHDA and CDR2 SQIVND (reference sequence). J lost 12 bases, V lost 7 bases, and 17 bases had no gene match. The CDR3 sequence is 14 residues long. The full variable domain, with the rest looked up from reference TRBV19 and TRBJ1-2, is DGGITQSPKYLFRKEGQNVTLSCEQNLNHDAMYWYRQDPGQGLRLIYYSQIVNDFQKGDIAEGYSVSREKKESFPLTVTSAQKNPTAFYLCASNQGDIQRLHTFGSGTRLTVV.

Concerning this clonotype itself: This could be a read error, since a much larger clone is one nucleotide away. This chain uses TRBV3-1 with TRBJ2-3, with 11 bases matching TRBD1. The germline gives CDR1 LGHDT, CDR2 YNNKEL (reference sequence). The CDR3 runs to 19 residues. CDR3 sequence: CTSSLFRAVGTGGSDTQYF. CDR3 coding DNA: TGTACCAGCAGTTTATTTCGTGCCGTCGGGACAGGGGGATCAGATACGCAGTATTTT.

The chain has TRBV7-9 and TRBJ1-6, with D hard to call. Between the trimmed V and J ends, which lost 5 bases and 7 bases, there was a span of 12 bases. The CDR3 contains 14 residues. Germline V gene lookup returns CDR1 SEHNR and CDR2 FQNEAQ (reference sequence). The CDR3 spells CASSQGASNSPLHF. CDR3 DNA sequence: TGTGCCAGCAGCCAAGGCGCCTCCAATTCACCCCTCCACTTT.

V is TRBV19 and J is TRBJ1-5; possible D gene TRBD1, 5 bases. This CDR3 comprises 13 residues. Trimming removed 10 bases from V and 5 bases from J, with 15 bases in between. CDR1 is LNHDA and CDR2 is SQIVND in the germline V gene (reference sequence). The CDR3 sequence is CATKSQGDQPQHF. The CDR3 DNA reads as TGTGCCACCAAGTCGCAGGGAGATCAGCCCCAGCATTTT.

This rearrangement joins TRBV11-2 to TRBJ2-3, with 13 bases aligning to TRBD2. The trim removed 4 bases at V and 2 bases at J, leaving 12 bases unmatched. The germline gives CDR1 SGHAT, CDR2 FQNNGV. This CDR3 is built from 19 residues. The CDR3 loop is CASSSTGTSGDSNTDTQYF. DNA of the CDR3: TGTGCCAGCAGCTCTACCGGGACTAGCGGGGATAGCAACACAGATACGCAGTATTTT.

J is TRBJ2-2 and V is TRBV5-5; no clear D. V lost 2 bases, J lost 0 bases, and 11 bases lay in between. The germline V gene encodes CDR1 SGHKS and CDR2 YYEKEE (reference sequence). This CDR3 contains 16 residues. The CDR3 loop reads CASSFFPVANTGELFF. DNA of the CDR3: TGTGCCAGCAGCTTTTTTCCAGTCGCGAACACCGGGGAGCTGTTTTTT.

The chain couples TRBV14 to TRBJ2-7; D is unclear. The CDR3 consists of 14 residues. Trimming left V 0 bases short and J 4 bases short, with 10 bases between. The germline gives CDR1 SGHDN, CDR2 FVKESK. DNA for the CDR3: TGTGCCAGCAGCCAAGAAGAACCCGTGTACGAGCAGTACTTC. Translation: CASSQEEPVYEQYF.

This chain joins TRBV11-2 and TRBJ2-7; D unclear. Trimming shortened V by 4 bases and J by 2 bases, and 15 bases separated the two germline ends. The CDR3 length is 15 residues. CDR1 is SGHAT, CDR2 FQNNGV, per germline. The CDR3 nucleotides are TGTGCCAGCAGCTCTACCCAGGCCCTGCCCTACGAGCAGTACTTC. The encoded protein is CASSSTQALPYEQYF.

In its sample, this clonotype was seen a few times. The chain uses TRBV19 and TRBJ1-1, with a possible D match to TRBD1 (5 bases). The CDR3 spans 13 residues. Germline CDR1 reads LNHDA; CDR2 reads SQIVND (reference sequence). V shed 4 bases and J shed 4 bases, with 10 bases lying between them. CDR3 in DNA: TGTGCCAGTAGTAACAGGAGAGGCACTGAAGCTTTCTTT. Protein: CASSNRRGTEAFF.

This clonotype was detected ten times or more. The genes are TRBV10-2 and TRBJ2-1; 10 positions agree with TRBD2. CDR1 is WSHSY and CDR2 is SAAADI in the germline V gene. After removal of 5 bases from V and 4 bases from J, the junction contained 5 bases not matched to a gene. The CDR3 covers 15 residues. The CDR3 loop is CASSSSGGLYNEQFF. The CDR3 nucleotides are TGCGCCAGCAGTTCTAGCGGGGGCCTTTACAATGAGCAGTTCTTC.

The chain employs TRBV11-2 and TRBJ2-2; TRBD1 might be the D (6 bases). This CDR3 is built from 16 residues. From germline, CDR1 is SGHAT and CDR2 FQNNGV. The V and J ends lost 5 bases and 2 bases respectively, with 15 bases between them. The CDR3 DNA sequence: TGTGCCAGCAGCCCATGGACAGAAGGAAACACCGGGGAGCTGTTTTTT. Translated: CASSPWTEGNTGELFF. Drawing the rest from reference TRBV11-2 and TRBJ2-2, the complete variable domain is EAGVAQSPRYKIIEKRQSVAFWCNPISGHATLYWYQQILGQGPKLLIQFQNNGVVDDSQLPKDRFSAERLKGVDSTLKIQPAKLEDSAVYLCASSPWTEGNTGELFFGEGSRLTVL.

This chain connects TRBV5-4 to TRBJ2-1; 7 bases map to TRBD2. Trimming took 4 bases from V and 7 from J; bases not matched to a gene: 11. Germline CDR1 reads SGHNT; CDR2 reads YYREEE (reference sequence). The length of the CDR3 is 15 residues. DNA of the CDR3: TGTGCCAGCAGCCCGCCGGGACTACCGACGAATGAGCAGTTCTTC. It translates to CASSPPGLPTNEQFF.

The rearrangement uses TRBV6-5 and TRBJ2-7; 10 bases line up with TRBD1. Germline CDR1 reads MNHEY; CDR2 reads SVGAGI. Trimming took 0 bases from V and 3 from J; bases not matched to a gene: 2. The CDR3 is made up of 15 amino acids. CDR3: CASSYSDRGYYEQYF. For the CDR3, the DNA is TGTGCCAGCAGTTACTCGGACAGGGGGTACTACGAGCAGTACTTC.

This clonotype has only a few counts. This rearrangement joins TRBV5-1 to TRBJ1-4, with 10 bases aligning to TRBD1. V shed 0 bases, J shed 2 bases, and the junction held 1 base outside the gene matches. This CDR3 is 16 amino acids long. Germline CDR1 is SGHRS and CDR2 is YFSETQ. CDR3 region: CASSLGDRGTNEKLFF. In DNA, the CDR3 is TGCGCCAGCAGCTTGGGGGACAGGGGCACTAATGAAAAACTGTTTTTT.

This clonotype appeared a few times. The DNA of the CDR3 is TGTGCCAGCAGTGTATGGGGAATTCGCACTGAAGCTTTCTTT. Translating gives CASSVWGIRTEAFF. The gene calls are TRBV2 and TRBJ1-1, with D hard to call. This CDR3 is built from 14 residues. CDR1 and CDR2 from the germline V gene are SNHLY and FYNNEI. V gave up 4 bases and J gave up 4 bases, with 13 bases separating them.

The rearrangement uses TRBV10-3 and TRBJ1-5, with a possible D match to TRBD1 (6 bases). The germline CDR1 and CDR2 sequences are ENHRY and SYGVKD. CDR3 size: 19 residues. V was trimmed by 3 bases and J by 2 bases, leaving 23 bases between them. CDR3 amino acids: CAISDGVGRGNGGNQPQHF. In DNA, the CDR3 is TGTGCCATCAGTGATGGAGTCGGCAGGGGCAACGGAGGCAATCAGCCCCAGCATTTT.

This clonotype was detected a few times. J is TRBJ1-1 and V is TRBV5-5; 7 bases fit TRBD1. The CDR3 contains 15 residues. The J segment lost 4 bases and the V segment lost 3 bases, leaving 9 bases of the junction unmatched. Germline CDR1 and CDR2: SGHKS and YYEKEE (reference sequence). CDR3 sequence: CASSSTGTKFTEAFF. The CDR3 coding sequence is TGTGCCAGCAGCTCGACAGGGACCAAATTCACTGAAGCTTTCTTT.

This clonotype was counted between two and nine times. The chain joins TRBV11-2 to TRBJ2-2; maybe TRBD1 (5 bases). The CDR3 extends over 14 amino acids. Germline V gene data show CDR1 as SGHAT and CDR2 as FQNNGV. Trimming took off 5 bases at V and 4 bases at J, with 11 bases between the two ends. The CDR3 loop is CASSRPGPTGELFF. The CDR3 bases are TGTGCCAGCAGCCGTCCAGGGCCCACCGGGGAGCTGTTTTTT.

This clonotype was seen a few times. V is TRBV12-3 or TRBV12-4 and J is TRBJ2-7, with TRBD1 matching 7 bases. This CDR3 comprises 12 residues. With V trimmed by 6 bases and J by 6 bases, 5 bases remained unmatched. Written as DNA, the CDR3 is TGTGCCAGCAGGAACCCAGGGGGCGAGCAGTACTTC. Residues: CASRNPGGEQYF.

This clonotype has only a few counts. The chain uses TRBV28 and TRBJ1-1; TRBD1 might be the D (5 bases). Germline loops: CDR1 MDHEN, CDR2 SYDVKM. The CDR3 has 13 residues. V lost 7 bases, J lost 2 bases, and 11 bases lay in between. The CDR3 coding sequence is TGTGCCAGCACTTATGGGACTAACACTGAAGCTTTCTTT. This translates into CASTYGTNTEAFF. Full variable domain (outside the CDR3, taken from reference TRBV28 and TRBJ1-1): DVKVTQSSRYLVKRTGEKVFLECVQDMDHENMFWYRQDPGLGLRLIYFSYDVKMKEKGDIPEGYSVSREKKERFSLILESASTNQTSMYLCASTYGTNTEAFFGQGTRLTVV.

The CDR3 protein is CAWTTGQPNEKLFF. The CDR3 DNA is TGTGCCTGGACGACAGGACAGCCTAATGAAAAACTGTTTTTT. The rearrangement links TRBV30 to TRBJ1-4, with a weak D call TRBD1 (6 bases). This CDR3 has 14 residues. CDR1 and CDR2 (germline): GTSNPN, SVGIG (reference sequence). V was shortened by 4 bases and J by 3 bases, with 12 bases between the two germline ends.

This clonotype has ten or more counts. The chain uses TRBV11-2 and TRBJ2-7; a weak D match, TRBD1 (7 bases). Germline assignment: CDR1 SGHAT and CDR2 FQNNGV. The CDR3 has 12 amino acids. CDR3 DNA sequence: TGTGCCAGCAGCTTCCAGGGGGGCGCCCTTAACGTC. This gives the protein CASSFQGGALNV.

V and J are TRBV14 and TRBJ2-2; maybe TRBD1 (6 bases). Looked up from germline, CDR1 is SGHDN and CDR2 is FVKESK. V lost 1 base and J lost 0, with 15 bases in between. There are 18 residues in the CDR3. The CDR3 coding sequence is TGTGCCAGCAGCCAAGCTCCAGCAGGGGCAGCGAACACCGGGGAGCTGTTTTTT. It is translated as CASSQAPAGAANTGELFF.

The rearrangement joins TRBV20-1 to TRBJ1-4, with a possible D match to TRBD1 (5 bases). Trimming left V 0 bases short and J 3 bases short, with 14 bases between. CDR1 is DFQATT, CDR2 SNEGSKA, per germline (reference sequence). This CDR3 region has 16 residues. The CDR3 reads CSAREGGIGANEKLFF. In nucleotides, the CDR3 is TGCAGTGCTAGAGAGGGGGGGATCGGGGCTAATGAAAAACTGTTTTTT.

This clonotype was seen many times. The chain has TRBV5-1 and TRBJ2-2, with TRBD1 matching over 8 bases. Looked up from germline, CDR1 is SGHRS and CDR2 is YFSETQ. Trimming removed 6 bases from V and 6 bases from J; junction bases left unmatched: 10. CDR3 size: 15 residues. CDR3 bases: TGCGCCAGCACCCTCGTTGGACAGGGACCCGGGGAGCTGTTTTTT. It is translated as CASTLVGQGPGELFF.

This clonotype has at least ten counts. This chain connects TRBV15 to TRBJ2-3; 11 bases match TRBD2. This CDR3 region has 15 residues. Unmatched junction bases numbered 5, after V lost 5 bases and J lost 4 bases. Germline CDR1 and CDR2: LNHNV and YYDKDF (reference sequence). The CDR3 sequence: CATSPISGGADTQYF. CDR3 in DNA: TGTGCCACCAGCCCGATTAGCGGGGGGGCAGATACGCAGTATTTT.

The chain uses TRBV29-1 and TRBJ2-5, with TRBD2 matching 8 bases. The J segment lost 9 bases and the V segment lost 7 bases, leaving 16 bases of the junction unmatched. The germline V gene encodes CDR1 SQVTM and CDR2 ANQGSEA. There are 14 residues in the CDR3. The CDR3 loop reads CSALLGSSGGAQYF. DNA for the CDR3: TGCAGCGCCTTGCTAGGTAGCTCGGGGGGGGCCCAGTACTTC.